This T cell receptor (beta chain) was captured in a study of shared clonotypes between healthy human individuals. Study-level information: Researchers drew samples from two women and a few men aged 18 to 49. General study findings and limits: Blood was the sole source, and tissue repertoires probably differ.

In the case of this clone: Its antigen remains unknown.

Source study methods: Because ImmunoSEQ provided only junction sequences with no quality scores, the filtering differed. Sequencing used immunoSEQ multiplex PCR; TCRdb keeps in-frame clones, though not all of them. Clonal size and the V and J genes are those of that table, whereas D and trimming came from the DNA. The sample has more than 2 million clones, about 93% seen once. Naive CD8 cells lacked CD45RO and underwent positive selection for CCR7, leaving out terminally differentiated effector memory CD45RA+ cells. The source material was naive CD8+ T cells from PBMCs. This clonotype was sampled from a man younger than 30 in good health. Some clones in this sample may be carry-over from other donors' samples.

CDR3 amino acids: CASSAEVNQPQHF. The CDR3 DNA reads as TGTGCCAGTAGTGCAGAGGTCAATCAGCCCCAGCATTTT. The V gene is TRBV19, the J gene TRBJ1-5; no firm D call. Trimming removed 5 bases at V and 3 bases at J, with 8 bases between. Germline loops: CDR1 LNHDA, CDR2 SQIVND (reference sequence). This CDR3 comprises 13 residues.